This T cell receptor (beta chain) was retrieved from a study of T cells in Graves' hyperthyroidism and ophthalmopathy. What was amplified from RNA transcripts were TCR beta CDR3 regions. The TCR CDR3 first-round RT-PCR relied on the HTBI primer set. TCRdb passed the multiplex PCR reads through MiXCR, listing each CDR3 protein once. The sample includes about 480,000 distinct CDR3 sequences, around an eighth seen only once; the top ten take around a sixth. The CDR3 runs to 17 residues. Germline V gives CDR1 SNHLY, CDR2 FYNNEI. Germline trimming cut 1 base from V and 5 bases from J; bases unmatched to any gene: 6. This clonotype was seen at least ten times. Antigen: not known. Study outcomes and limitations: Model output signaled ophthalmopathy a median around 5.9 months ahead of onset. Among clonotypes expanded in thyroid above 0.001, most were also found in blood. Ophthalmopathy was told apart from stable hyperthyroidism by a 13 V-J model.

The sequenced material came from blood. The clonotype originates from a woman aged 18-35 years with Graves' hyperthyroidism. The chain employs TRBV2 and TRBJ2-5; 14 bases are a match to TRBD2. CDR3 in amino acids: CASSEGRTSGRSETQYF. The CDR3 DNA is TGTGCCAGCAGTGAAGGGAGGACTAGCGGGAGGTCGGAGACCCAGTACTTC.